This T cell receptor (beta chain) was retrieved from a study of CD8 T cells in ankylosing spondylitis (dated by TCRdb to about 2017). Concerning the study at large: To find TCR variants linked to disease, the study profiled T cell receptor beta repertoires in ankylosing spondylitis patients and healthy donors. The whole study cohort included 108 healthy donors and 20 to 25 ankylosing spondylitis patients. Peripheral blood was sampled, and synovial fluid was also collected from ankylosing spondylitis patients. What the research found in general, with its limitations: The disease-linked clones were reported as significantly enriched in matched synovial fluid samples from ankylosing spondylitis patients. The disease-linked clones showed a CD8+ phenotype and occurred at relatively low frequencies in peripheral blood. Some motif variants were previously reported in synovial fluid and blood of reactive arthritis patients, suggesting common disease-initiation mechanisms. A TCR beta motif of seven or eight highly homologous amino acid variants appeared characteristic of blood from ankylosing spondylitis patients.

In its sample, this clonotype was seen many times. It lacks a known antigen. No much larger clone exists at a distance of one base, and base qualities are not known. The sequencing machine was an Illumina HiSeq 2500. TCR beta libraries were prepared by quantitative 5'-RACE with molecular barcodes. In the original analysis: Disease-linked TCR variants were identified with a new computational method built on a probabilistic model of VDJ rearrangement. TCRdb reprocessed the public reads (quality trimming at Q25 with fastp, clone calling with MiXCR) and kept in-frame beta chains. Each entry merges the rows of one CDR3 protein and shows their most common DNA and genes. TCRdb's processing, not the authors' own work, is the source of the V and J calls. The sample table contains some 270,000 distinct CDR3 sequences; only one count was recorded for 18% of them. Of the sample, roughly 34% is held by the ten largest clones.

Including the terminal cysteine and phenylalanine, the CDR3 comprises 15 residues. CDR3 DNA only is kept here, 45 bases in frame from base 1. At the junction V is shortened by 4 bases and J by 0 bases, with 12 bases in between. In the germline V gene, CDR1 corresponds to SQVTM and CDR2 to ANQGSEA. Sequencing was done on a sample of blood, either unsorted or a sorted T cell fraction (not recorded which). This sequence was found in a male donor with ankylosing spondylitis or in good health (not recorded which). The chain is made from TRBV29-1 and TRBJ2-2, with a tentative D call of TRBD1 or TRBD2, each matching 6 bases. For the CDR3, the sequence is CSVGGDIANTGELFF. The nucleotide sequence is TGCAGCGTTGGGGGGGACATCGCGAACACCGGGGAGCTGTTTTTT.